Listed here are 22 T cell receptor beta chains from one sample, sequenced in a study of blood T cell repertoires in COVID-19. Assay: immunoSEQ multiplex PCR; the TCRdb copy retains only in-frame clones and omits some. The sample has about 89,000 clones, about 96% seen once. Sequencing was carried out using peripheral blood. Source of these receptors: a human donor with active COVID-19. The donor label of this sample is uncertain.

The sample holds one count of this clone. The rearrangement links TRBV27 to TRBJ1-2; 8 bases are a match to TRBD1. V gave up 2 bases and J gave up 2 bases; unmatched junction bases: 1. The CDR3 totals 14 residues. From germline, CDR1 is MNHEY and CDR2 SMNVEV (reference sequence). CDR3: CASSLDRGNYGYTF. CDR3 nucleotide sequence: TGTGCCAGCAGTTTAGACAGGGGAAACTATGGCTACACCTTC.

The chain recombines TRBV7-8 with TRBJ2-7, with 8 bases aligning to TRBD1. With V trimmed by 1 base and J by 3 bases, 2 bases remained unmatched. The CDR3 spans 14 residues. CDR1 SGHVS and CDR2 FQNEAQ come from the germline V gene. Here the CDR3 DNA reads TGTGCCAGCAGCTTAGGGACAGGGAGCTACGAGCAGTACTTC. It specifies CASSLGTGSYEQYF.

The CDR3 protein is CASRPGGAEYGYTF. The CDR3 DNA follows: TGTGCCAGCAGGCCGGGAGGGGCTGAGTATGGCTACACCTTC. The V gene is TRBV6-6, the J gene TRBJ1-2; TRBD1 might be the D (5 bases). The CDR3 has 14 residues. Per germline, CDR1 MNHNY and CDR2 SVGAGI (reference sequence). The V gene lost 6 bases and the J gene lost 5 bases, with 16 bases spanning the gap.

This clone was observed once. The gene calls are TRBV6-2 or TRBV6-3 and TRBJ1-1, with 7 bases matching TRBD1. CDR1 is MNHEY, CDR2 SVGEGT, per germline. The CDR3 totals 15 residues. The ends lost 0 bases at V and 5 bases at J; junction bases unmatched: 6. The CDR3 region has the DNA TGTGCCAGCAGTTACTCGACGGCAGGGGGAACTGAAGCTTTCTTT. It yields the protein CASSYSTAGGTEAFF.

The gene calls are TRBV29-1 and TRBJ2-5; 12 bases are a match to TRBD1. Unmatched junction bases numbered 4, after V lost 3 bases and J lost 5 bases. CDR1 is SQVTM and CDR2 is ANQGSEA in the germline V gene. CDR3 length equals 14 residues. DNA for the CDR3: TGCAGCGTTGATAGGGACAGGGGGCGGGAGACCCAGTACTTC. The encoded protein is CSVDRDRGRETQYF.

About this clone: The junction shows a germline mismatch at one end, possibly a read error. The chain employs TRBV7-7 and TRBJ2-2, with D possibly TRBD2 on 6 matching bases. Germline CDR1 is SSHAT and CDR2 is FNYEAQ (reference sequence). The CDR3 length is 15 residues. CDR3 sequence: CASSRSGSNTGELFF. The CDR3 DNA follows: TGTGCTAGCAGCCGTAGCGGTTCGAACACCGGGGAGCTGTTTTTT.

The rearrangement links TRBV11-3 to TRBJ2-3; D not resolved. Trimming removed 1 base at V and 0 bases at J, with 11 bases between. Germline-derived CDR1 and CDR2 are SGHNT and YENEEA. The CDR3 runs to 16 residues. This CDR3 reads CASSLVVAVSTDTQYF. In DNA form, the CDR3 reads TGTGCCAGCAGCTTAGTGGTGGCAGTAAGCACAGATACGCAGTATTTT.

The J gene is TRBJ1-5, the V gene TRBV11-2; the match to TRBD1 covers 8 bases. The CDR3 has 12 amino acids. The ends lost 5 bases at V and 11 bases at J; junction bases unmatched: 5. Per germline, CDR1 SGHAT and CDR2 FQNNGV. The CDR3 coding sequence is TGTGCCAGCAGCGGACAGGGAGGGGCCCAGCATTTT. Translating gives CASSGQGGAQHF.

The V gene is TRBV7-2, the J gene TRBJ1-1; D ambiguous. Germline lookup yields CDR1 SGHTA and CDR2 FQGNSA. Trimming cost V 5 bases and J 0 bases, with 7 bases left between them. This CDR3 region has 13 residues. CDR3 sequence reads: CASSVEMNTEAFF. In DNA, the CDR3 is TGTGCCAGCAGCGTCGAGATGAACACTGAAGCTTTCTTT. The variable domain in full, with the rest retrieved from reference TRBV7-2 and TRBJ1-1, is GAGVSQSPSNKVTEKGKDVELRCDPISGHTALYWYRQSLGQGLEFLIYFQGNSAPDKSGLPSDRFSAERTGGSVSTLTIQRTQQEDSAVYLCASSVEMNTEAFFGQGTRLTVV.

This chain's CDR3 is CASSLTGSTDTQYF. For the CDR3, the DNA is TGTGCCAGCAGCTTAACGGGGAGCACAGATACGCAGTATTTT. The chain carries TRBV11-3 and TRBJ2-3, with D possibly matching TRBD2 (5 bases). The CDR3 is 14 residues long. Trimming removed 2 bases from V and 0 bases from J, with 6 bases in between. Germline V gives CDR1 SGHNT, CDR2 YENEEA.

The CDR3 DNA is TGTGCCAGCAGCTTGGTGATGGGGGGGGCAGGGCCCCGGGGGTCACAGCAGTATTTT. The encoded protein is CASSLVMGGAGPRGSQQYF. The chain carries TRBV5-4 and TRBJ2-3; TRBD2 might be the D (7 bases). The CDR3 contains 19 residues. The V and J ends lost 0 bases and 11 bases respectively, with 31 bases between them. The germline gives CDR1 SGHNT, CDR2 YYREEE (reference sequence).

The chain carries TRBV19 and TRBJ2-2; 7 bases agree with TRBD1. The CDR3 is made up of 14 amino acids. The V and J ends lost 8 bases and 4 bases, in that order; junction bases with no gene match: 7. Germline V CDR1 and CDR2: LNHDA, SQIVND (reference sequence). Here the CDR3 DNA reads TGTGCCAGTGGGGTAACAGGGGCCACCGGGGAGCTGTTTTTT. Residues: CASGVTGATGELFF.

The chain is built from TRBV5-1 and TRBJ1-1; D is possibly TRBD1 (5 bases). The CDR3 is 14 residues long. V was cut by 1 base and J by 3 bases, with 10 bases left in between. The germline V gene encodes CDR1 SGHRS and CDR2 YFSETQ. The CDR3 is CASSLTGLYTEAFF. CDR3 DNA: TGCGCCAGCAGCTTGACAGGCCTGTACACTGAAGCTTTCTTT.

V and J are TRBV29-1 and TRBJ2-6, with 7 bases matching TRBD1. J lost 0 bases, V lost 5 bases, and 4 bases had no gene match. Germline V lookup: CDR1 SQVTM, CDR2 ANQGSEA. The CDR3 loop spans 15 amino acids. The DNA of the CDR3 is TGCAGCGTTAGAGGGACAGACTCTGGGGCCAACGTCCTGACTTTC. Translation: CSVRGTDSGANVLTF.

The genes are TRBV4-2 and TRBJ2-3, with 10 nucleotides matching TRBD2. Unmatched junction bases numbered 6, after V lost 2 bases and J lost 4 bases. CDR1 LGHNA and CDR2 YNFKEQ come from the germline V gene. The CDR3 is 16 amino acids. The CDR3 nucleotides are TGTGCCAGCAGCCAACCGGTAGCGGGGGGTGCAGATACGCAGTATTTT. Translating it yields CASSQPVAGGADTQYF.

The gene calls are TRBV15 and TRBJ1-1; D gene unclear. V dropped 5 bases and J dropped 2 bases, with 18 bases sitting between them. The V gene's germline CDR1 is LNHNV and CDR2 YYDKDF (reference sequence). CDR3 length equals 16 residues. The CDR3 DNA reads as TGTGCCACCAGCCCCCGGAGGAGGGCCCTAAACACTGAAGCTTTCTTT. It specifies CATSPRRRALNTEAFF.

The V call is TRBV27, the J call TRBJ2-2; 10 nucleotides match TRBD2. J was trimmed by 3 bases and V by 7 bases; bases with no gene match: 5. Germline-derived CDR1 and CDR2 are MNHEY and SMNVEV (reference sequence). The CDR3 length is 15 residues. The CDR3 sequence: CASTSSGSHTGELFF. The DNA of the CDR3 is TGTGCCAGCACCTCTAGCGGGAGTCACACCGGGGAGCTGTTTTTT.

The chain has TRBV14 and TRBJ2-4, with D perhaps matching TRBD1 (6 bases). The V gene lost 4 bases and the J gene lost 0 bases, with 10 bases spanning the gap. The length of the CDR3 is 15 residues. The germline gives CDR1 SGHDN, CDR2 FVKESK. The CDR3 protein is CASSPTGIAKNIQYF. CDR3 DNA sequence: TGTGCCAGCAGCCCGACAGGCATAGCCAAAAACATTCAGTACTTC.

The V and J genes are TRBV5-4 and TRBJ1-2; D might be TRBD1 (5 bases). The CDR3 runs 13 residues. The ends were cut back, 6 bases at V and 2 bases at J, with 11 bases in the middle. Germline CDR1 and CDR2: SGHNT and YYREEE (reference sequence). The CDR3 is CASTVTANYGYTF. The CDR3 DNA reads TGTGCCAGCACCGTGACAGCAAACTATGGCTACACCTTC.

J is TRBJ1-5 and V is TRBV7-2; a weak D match, TRBD1 (6 bases). This CDR3 has 15 residues. CDR1 is SGHTA and CDR2 is FQGNSA in the germline V gene. V lost 1 base and J lost 9, with 16 bases in between. This CDR3 is CASSLGGQGAWPQHF. CDR3 DNA sequence: TGTGCCAGCAGCTTAGGGGGACAAGGAGCATGGCCCCAGCATTTT.

This sequence joins TRBV28 and TRBJ2-7, with 8 bases identical to TRBD2. Trimming removed 5 bases from V and 4 bases from J; junction bases left unmatched: 16. The CDR3 totals 17 residues. CDR1 and CDR2 from the germline V gene are MDHEN and SYDVKM. In DNA form, the CDR3 reads TGTGCCAGCAGTGACCCGATAACCGGGACTAGACCTTACGAGCAGTACTTC. As protein: CASSDPITGTRPYEQYF.

This chain connects TRBV27 to TRBJ2-3; the match to TRBD2 covers 15 bases. Germline V lookup: CDR1 MNHEY, CDR2 SMNVEV (reference sequence). Trimming removed 6 bases from V and 3 bases from J; junction bases left unmatched: 13. This CDR3 spans 19 amino acids. CDR3: CASSRLIGLAGGQTDTQYF. CDR3 in DNA: TGTGCCAGCAGCCGCCTGATCGGACTAGCGGGGGGGCAGACAGATACGCAGTATTTT.